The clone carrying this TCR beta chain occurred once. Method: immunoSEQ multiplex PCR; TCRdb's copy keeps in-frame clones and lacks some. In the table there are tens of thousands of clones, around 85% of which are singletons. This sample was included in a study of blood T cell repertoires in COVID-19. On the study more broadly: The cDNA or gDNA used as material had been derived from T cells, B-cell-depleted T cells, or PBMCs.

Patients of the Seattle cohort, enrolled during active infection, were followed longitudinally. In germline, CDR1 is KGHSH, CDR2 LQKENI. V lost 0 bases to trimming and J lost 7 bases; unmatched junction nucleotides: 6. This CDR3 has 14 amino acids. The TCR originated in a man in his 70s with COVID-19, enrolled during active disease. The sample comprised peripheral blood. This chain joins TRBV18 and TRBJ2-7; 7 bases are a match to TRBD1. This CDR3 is CASSPPGQTEEQYF. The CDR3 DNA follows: TGTGCCAGCTCACCACCGGGACAGACGGAAGAGCAGTACTTC.